What follows are 5 T cell receptor beta chains derived from one specimen sequenced in a study of T cell changes during pregnancy in multiple sclerosis (dated by TCRdb to between 2017 and 2020). The receptor library was made with the immunoSEQ multiplex PCR assay. TCRdb carries this immuneACCESS record with in-frame sequences only. Its versions omit some clonotypes, under half of them owing to an unresolved V gene in the studies checked, with the rest unexplained. Recorded for this sample are roughly 90,000 clones; less than 95% of them occurred a single time. The top ten clonotypes cover about 1.8% of the sample. The specimen comprised peripheral blood, sampled in the first trimester of pregnancy. Receptors originate from a female donor in good health, enrolled as a control in a pregnancy study.

A word on this clone: One junction end disagrees with the germline gene, perhaps due to a read error. The chain combines TRBV7-7 with TRBJ2-1, with a possible D match to TRBD1 (6 bases). Germline values: CDR1 SSHAT, CDR2 FNYEAQ (reference sequence). The length of the CDR3 is 13 residues. The DNA for the CDR3 is TGTGCTAGCAGCTTAGGGACAAAAAATGAGCAGTTCTTC. As protein: CASSLGTKNEQFF.

This clone is deemed medium-sized. The genes are TRBV4-3 and TRBJ2-1; 9 nucleotides line up with TRBD2. The V gene's germline CDR1 is LGHNA and CDR2 YSLEER. The CDR3 spans 15 residues. V lost 3 bases to trimming and J lost 4 bases; unmatched junction nucleotides: 4. DNA of the CDR3: TGCGCCAGCAGCCAGACTAGCGGAATTTACAATGAGCAGTTCTTC. This encodes CASSQTSGIYNEQFF.

This clone came up once. The V gene is TRBV7-9, the J gene TRBJ2-1; 10 nucleotides align to TRBD1. The V gene's germline CDR1 is SEHNR and CDR2 FQNEAQ (reference sequence). This CDR3 spans 15 amino acids. The V segment lost 4 bases and the J segment 3 bases; nucleotides outside the gene matches: 3. The CDR3 sequence: CASSSGTGVYNEQFF. The CDR3 DNA reads TGTGCCAGCAGCTCCGGGACAGGGGTCTACAATGAGCAGTTCTTC.

With regard to this clone: Mismatch with germline at one junction end may stem from a read error. The CDR3 bases are TGTGCCAGCAGGGACAGGGGCCCAGTGGACTTC. It translates to CASRDRGPVDF. The rearrangement joins TRBV11-1 to TRBJ2-4; 9 bases line up with TRBD1. Looked up from germline, CDR1 is SGHAT and CDR2 is FQDESV (reference sequence). The CDR3 consists of 11 residues.

J is TRBJ1-1 and V is TRBV27; D is possibly TRBD1 (5 bases). The CDR3 is 12 residues long. The germline V gene encodes CDR1 MNHEY and CDR2 SMNVEV (reference sequence). The V end lost 5 bases, the J end lost 6 bases, and 10 bases lay between the germline ends. CDR3 nucleotides: TGTGCCAGCAGTATCGGGGGGGCTGAAGCTTTCTTT. Translating gives CASSIGGAEAFF.